The source of this TCR beta chain is a study of blood T cell repertoires in COVID-19. Across the whole study: There were acute and convalescent COVID-19 samples, and they came from the United States, Italy and Spain. Sources were T cells, B-cell-depleted T cells, or PBMCs; the material itself was cDNA or gDNA.

Per the study methods: Amplification with reference gene primers provided the estimates of nucleated cell counts. Profiled with immunoSEQ multiplex PCR; TCRdb holds only in-frame clones, not every one. For V, J and clone size, that table is used; D and trimming come from the DNA. The repertoire holds about 100,000 clones, roughly 89% seen once, with roughly 4.6% in the top ten. This clonotype was sampled from a human donor in a cohort sampled during active COVID-19. Sample: peripheral blood.

This chain's CDR3 is CASSSVPTGLGEQYF. As DNA, the CDR3 is TGTGCCAGCAGTTCGGTCCCGACAGGGCTGGGCGAGCAGTACTTC. V gene TRBV6-2 or TRBV6-3 combines with J gene TRBJ2-7, with TRBD1 matching over 7 bases. J lost 6 bases, V lost 4 bases, and 12 bases had no gene match. The CDR3 consists of 15 residues. Per germline, CDR1 MNHEY and CDR2 SVGEGT.